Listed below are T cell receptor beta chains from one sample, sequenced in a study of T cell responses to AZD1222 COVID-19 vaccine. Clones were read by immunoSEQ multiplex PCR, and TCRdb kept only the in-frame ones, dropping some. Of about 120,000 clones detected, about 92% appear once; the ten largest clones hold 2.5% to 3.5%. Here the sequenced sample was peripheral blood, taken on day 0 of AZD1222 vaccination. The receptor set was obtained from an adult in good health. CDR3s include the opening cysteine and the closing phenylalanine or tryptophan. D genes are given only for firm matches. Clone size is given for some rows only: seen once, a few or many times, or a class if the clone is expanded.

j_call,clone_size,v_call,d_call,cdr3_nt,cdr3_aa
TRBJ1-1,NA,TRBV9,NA,TGTGCCAGCGGCCGACACACTGAAGCTTTCTTT,CASGRHTEAFF
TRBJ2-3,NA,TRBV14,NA,TGTGCCAGCAGCCCACCCTTTTTTGGGGTCCCAGATACGCAGTATTTT,CASSPPFFGVPDTQYF
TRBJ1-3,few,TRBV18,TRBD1,TGTGCCAGCTCACCGGACAGGGTAGTAAACACCATATATTTT,CASSPDRVVNTIYF
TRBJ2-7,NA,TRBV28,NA,TGTGCCAGCAGTGGGTCCTACGAGCAGTACTTC,CASSGSYEQYF
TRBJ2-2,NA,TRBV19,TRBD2,TGTGCCAGTAGTATGGGTAGCGGGAGGGAAGGCGGGGAGCTGTTTTTT,CASSMGSGREGGELFF
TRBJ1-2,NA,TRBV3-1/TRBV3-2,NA,TGTGCCAGCAGCAGAATTAACGCCATTTCCACCTTC,CASSRINAISTF
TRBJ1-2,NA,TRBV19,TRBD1,TGTGCCAGTACAAGGGACAGGTCTAACTATGGCTACACCTTC,CASTRDRSNYGYTF
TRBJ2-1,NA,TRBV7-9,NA,TGTGCCAGCAGCTTAGCTGAGCGGACCTGGGGTAGTGAGCAGTTCTTC,CASSLAERTWGSEQFF
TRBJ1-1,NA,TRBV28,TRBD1,TGTGCCAGCAGATTCTCCCTTGGGACAGGGGTTTTCTTTGTGGGGACTGAAGCTTTCTTT,CASRFSLGTGVFFVGTEAFF
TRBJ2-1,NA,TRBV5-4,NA,TGTGCCAGCAGCTTGTTTAATGAGCAGTTCTTC,CASSLFNEQFF
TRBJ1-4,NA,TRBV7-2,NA,TGTGCCAGCAGCTTAGGTCAGGGGAGTGAAAAACTGTTTTTT,CASSLGQGSEKLFF
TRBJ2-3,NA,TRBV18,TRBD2,TGTGCCAGCTCCCCCCGAAGGACTAGCGGGAGTATGGATACGCAGTATTTT,CASSPRRTSGSMDTQYF
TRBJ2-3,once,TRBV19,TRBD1,TGTGCCAGTGGACAGGGAGTGGGAACAGATACGCAGTATTTT,CASGQGVGTDTQYF
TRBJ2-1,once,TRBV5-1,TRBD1,TGCGCCAGCAGCTTGGAAATGACAGGGGGTTACAATGAGCAGTTCTTC,CASSLEMTGGYNEQFF
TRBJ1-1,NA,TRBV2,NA,TGTGCCAGCAACGGGGAACGTGGCACTGAAGCTTTCTTT,CASNGERGTEAFF
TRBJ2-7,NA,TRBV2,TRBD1,TGTGCCAGCAGTGGGGACAGCGTCCTCGGCGAGCAGTACTTC,CASSGDSVLGEQYF
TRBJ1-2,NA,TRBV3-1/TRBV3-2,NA,TGTGCCAGCAGCCAATTTCTGACAGAATCGAACTATGGCTACACCTTC,CASSQFLTESNYGYTF
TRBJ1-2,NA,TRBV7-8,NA,TGTGCCAGCAGCTTAGGACGGCGGCAGGGAGACTATGGCTACACCTTC,CASSLGRRQGDYGYTF
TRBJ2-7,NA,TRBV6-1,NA,TGTGCCAGCAGCCAGCTCTTTTACGAGCAGTACTTC,CASSQLFYEQYF
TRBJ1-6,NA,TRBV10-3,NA,TGTGCCATCAGTGGACAGCTTTATGATTCACCCCTCCACTTT,CAISGQLYDSPLHF
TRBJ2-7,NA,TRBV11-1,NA,TGTGCCAGCAGCTTCCTAACAGGGACAATCAACGAGCAGTACTTC,CASSFLTGTINEQYF
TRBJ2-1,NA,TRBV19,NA,TGTGCCAGTAGTAGGGGGGGCTACTCCTACAATGAGCAGTTCTTC,CASSRGGYSYNEQFF
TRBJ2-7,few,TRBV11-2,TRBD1,TGTGCCAGCAGCCTCGTACTGACAGGGTTCCGGTCAACGGTCGAGCAGTACTTC,CASSLVLTGFRSTVEQYF
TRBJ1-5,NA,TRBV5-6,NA,TGTGCCAGCAGCTACTACTTTCCCGGGACGGGGAGCAATCAGCCCCAGCATTTT,CASSYYFPGTGSNQPQHF
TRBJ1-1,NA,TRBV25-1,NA,TGTGCCAGCAGTGAAAGTGGGGGGTTCGGAACTGAAGCTTTCTTT,CASSESGGFGTEAFF
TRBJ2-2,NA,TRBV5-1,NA,TGCGCCACCAAGGTTATCGTGACGAACACCGGGGAGCTGTTTTTT,CATKVIVTNTGELFF
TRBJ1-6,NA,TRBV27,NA,TGTGCCAGCCGGGCGTCCCATTCACCCCTCCACTTT,CASRASHSPLHF
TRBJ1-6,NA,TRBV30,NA,TGTGCCTGGAGTGTACGAGGGGTGAGCTCCTATAATTCACCCCTCCACTTT,CAWSVRGVSSYNSPLHF
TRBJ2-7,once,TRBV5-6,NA,TGTGCCAGCAGCTTTGTAGGGTATCGCGAGCAGTACTTC,CASSFVGYREQYF
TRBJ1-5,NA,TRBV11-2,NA,TGTGCCAGCAGCTTAGACCGGGGCCGGCCCAATCAGCCCCAGCATTTT,CASSLDRGRPNQPQHF
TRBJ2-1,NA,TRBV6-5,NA,TGTGCCAGACGGGACACCAATGAGCAGTTCTTC,CARRDTNEQFF
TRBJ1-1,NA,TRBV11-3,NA,TGTGCCAGCAGCTCAATGGCATCCACTGAAGCTTTCTTT,CASSSMASTEAFF
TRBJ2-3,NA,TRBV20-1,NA,TGCAGTGCTGGGAGCACAGATACGCAGTATTTT,CSAGSTDTQYF
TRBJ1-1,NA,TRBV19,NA,TGTGCCAGTAGTAAAACCACTGAAGCTTTCTTT,CASSKTTEAFF
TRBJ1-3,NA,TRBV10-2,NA,TGCGCCAGCCAGTCGGAAACCTCTGGAAACACCATATATTTT,CASQSETSGNTIYF
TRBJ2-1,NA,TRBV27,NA,TGTGCCAGCAGTCTCAGGCCCCTGAGCTCCTACAATGAGCAGTTCTTC,CASSLRPLSSYNEQFF
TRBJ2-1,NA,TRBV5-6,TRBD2,TGTGCCAGCAGCTTGGTGCTAGCGGGAGGTTGGAATGAGCAGTTCTTC,CASSLVLAGGWNEQFF
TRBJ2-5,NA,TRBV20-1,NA,TGCAGTGCTAGTAGGGGGAACCAAGAGACCCAGTACTTC,CSASRGNQETQYF
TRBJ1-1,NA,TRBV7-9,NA,TGTGCCAGCAGCTTAGGGGGGGACCCAAACACTGAAGCTTTCTTT,CASSLGGDPNTEAFF
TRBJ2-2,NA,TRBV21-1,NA,TGTGCCAGCAGCATTAGAGGCACCGGGGAGCTGTTTTTT,CASSIRGTGELFF
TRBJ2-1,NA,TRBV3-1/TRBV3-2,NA,TGTGCCAGCAGCCCGAACACCGAACCCTACAATGAGCAGTTCTTC,CASSPNTEPYNEQFF
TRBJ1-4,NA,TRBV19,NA,TGTGCCAGTAGTATTCCTATACAAGAGACTTGGATCGATGAAAAACTGTTTTTT,CASSIPIQETWIDEKLFF
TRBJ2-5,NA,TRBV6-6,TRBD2,TGTGCCAGCAGTTACCGGGGGGGGGAGACCCAGTACTTC,CASSYRGGETQYF
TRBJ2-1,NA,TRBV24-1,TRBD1,TGTGCCACCAGTGTAGGGCAGGGACAGGTGGAGGAGCAGTTCTTC,CATSVGQGQVEEQFF
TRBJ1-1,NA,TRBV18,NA,TGTGCCAGCTCACCACCAACAGTGACTGAAGCTTTCTTT,CASSPPTVTEAFF
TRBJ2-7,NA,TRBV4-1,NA,TGCGCCAGCAGCCAACCGACTGGACTGCCTAATGAGCAGTACTTC,CASSQPTGLPNEQYF
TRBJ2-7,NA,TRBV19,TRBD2,TGTGCCAGTAGTATTGGAACTAGCGGGGTAACCTACGAGCAGTACTTC,CASSIGTSGVTYEQYF
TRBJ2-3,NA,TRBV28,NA,TGTGCCAGCAGTTTCAGGGTAGATACGCAGTATTTT,CASSFRVDTQYF
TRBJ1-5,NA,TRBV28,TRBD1,TGTGCCAGCAGGCAATTTTTAACGGGACAGCATCGATATAGCAATCAGCCCCAGCATTTT,CASRQFLTGQHRYSNQPQHF